This TCR beta chain was recovered during a study of metastatic and nonmetastatic thyroid tumors (dated by TCRdb to the early 2020s). With respect to the entire study: Repertoires from peripheral blood and from tumor or nodule tissue samples of malignant and benign thyroid patients were compared. General conclusions and limits of the study: In both blood and tumor samples, malignant tumors were reported to have significantly higher TCR beta diversity than benign nodules.

The germline V gene specifies SNHLY as CDR1 and FYNNEI as CDR2. Including the terminal cysteine and phenylalanine, the CDR3 comprises 13 residues. The read is trimmed to its CDR3 DNA, 39 bases read in frame from base 1. Library preparation used PCR. Sequenced on an Illumina HiSeq 4000. High-throughput sequencing was used to profile the TCR beta-chain CDR3 region of every patient. The authors processed their data as follows. The researchers built a classifier to tell apart papillary thyroid cancer patients with distant metastasis, based on CDR3 differences among clinicopathological groups. To measure repertoire diversity the researchers used the Shannon index, while the Morisita-Horn index served to gauge how similar the tumor and blood repertoires were. Clones were called with MiXCR by TCRdb after fastp trimmed the public reads at Q25, and only in-frame beta chains were retained. The authors' filters were not applied to this entry. This sample has more than 70,000 clones in its table, and around 9.2% of those were observed once. The ten largest clones take up 8.8% of the sample.

No treatment had been received by any patient before thyroid surgery. Patient clinical samples collected from about 2011 to 2018 were retrospectively analysed using T-cell receptor beta sequencing. Notes on this clone: No cognate antigen has been identified for it. At one end, the junction sequence differs from germline, possibly due to a read error.

The sample taken for sequencing was blood. Recombination connected TRBV2 to TRBJ1-6, with an unclear D gene assignment. The receptor was isolated from a female donor with papillary thyroid cancer or a benign thyroid nodule (not recorded which). Some clones in this sample may be carry-over from other donors' samples. The CDR3 protein is CARRIVNNSHLHF. The DNA sequence is given as TGTGCCAGAAGAATTGTGAATAATTCACACCTCCACTTT.